This T cell receptor (beta chain) was profiled in a study of blood T cell repertoires in COVID-19. Turning to the study itself: The United States, Italy and Spain supplied acute and convalescent COVID-19 samples. Nucleic acid was either cDNA or gDNA, and it came from T cells, B-cell-depleted T cells, or PBMCs.

V lost 2 bases, J lost 7 bases, and 11 bases lay in between. Germline-derived CDR1 and CDR2 are MNHNY and SVGAGI (reference sequence). CDR3 length equals 13 residues. In the authors' methods: Amplification of reference gene primers provided the estimated nucleated cell counts. Assay used: immunoSEQ multiplex PCR; TCRdb lists only in-frame clones, some missing. That table supplies the V and J calls and clone size; D and trimming were determined from the DNA. The sample has under 200,000 clones; more than 75% are singletons. The chain links TRBV6-6 to TRBJ1-1, with a possible D match to TRBD1 (5 bases). This TCR came from a woman older than 75 with acute or convalescent COVID-19. The source material was peripheral blood. The chain's CDR3 is CASSYGQGNEAFF. The CDR3 DNA reads as TGTGCCAGCAGTTACGGGCAGGGTAATGAAGCTTTCTTT.